This is a list of T cell receptor beta chains from one sample in a study of cytomegalovirus exposure and HLA in healthy donors. Data came from immunoSEQ multiplex PCR; TCRdb stores just in-frame clones and leaves some out. Among approximately 160,000 clones, about four fifths were seen once, and the ten largest hold 4% to 6%. Specimen: PBMCs. Source of these receptors: a man aged 18 to 29 in good health and CMV-seronegative. Both conserved end residues are part of each CDR3. Each record gives: J gene, V gene, clone size, D gene, CDR3 DNA, CDR3 protein. The D gene is left open where the match is weak. Expanded clones are given a class, and other clones once, few, many or no size at all.

TRBJ2-7	TRBV9	NA	TRBD2	TGTGCCAGCAGCCCTTGGGGGGGAGGCAGGAGCCCCTACGAGCAGTACTTC	CASSPWGGGRSPYEQYF
TRBJ1-1	TRBV5-1	once	NA	TGCGCCAGCAGCAGCGGGGGCTACACTGAAGCTTTCTTT	CASSSGGYTEAFF
TRBJ2-5	TRBV7-7	NA	NA	TGTGCTAGCAGCTCAAAGGAGGACTCCAGGCTCGAGACCCAGTACTTC	CASSSKEDSRLETQYF
TRBJ2-1	TRBV18	NA	NA	TGTGCCAGCTCAGTTGCCGGGAATGAGCAGTTCTTC	CASSVAGNEQFF
TRBJ2-1	TRBV5-1	NA	NA	TGCGCCAGCAGCTCTGCCCGGGGCTCCTACAATGAGCAGTTCTTC	CASSSARGSYNEQFF
TRBJ2-7	TRBV9	NA	TRBD2	TGTGCCAGCAGCGACGGGACGGGAGGTCACGAGCAGTACTTC	CASSDGTGGHEQYF
TRBJ1-1	TRBV2	NA	NA	TGTGCCAGCAGTGAAACAGGGTTTGAAGCTTTCTTT	CASSETGFEAFF
TRBJ2-5	TRBV29-1	NA	NA	TGCAGCCTCGCCGTCAGACAGGCTTGGGAAGAGACCCAGTACTTC	CSLAVRQAWEETQYF
TRBJ1-2	TRBV29-1	NA	TRBD1	TGCAGCGTTGCCCGAACAGGGGGCGGACCGGAGTTTTTGAGTGGCTACACCTTC	CSVARTGGGPEFLSGYTF
TRBJ2-7	TRBV30	NA	TRBD2	TGTGCCTGGAGTACCGGGACTAGCGGGGTTAGCTCCTACGAGCAGTACTTC	CAWSTGTSGVSSYEQYF
TRBJ2-1	TRBV10-3	NA	TRBD2	TGTGCCATCAGAGCTCTAGCGGGAATCGGCAATGAGCAGTTCTTC	CAIRALAGIGNEQFF
TRBJ2-7	TRBV7-9	NA	NA	TGTTCCAGCAGCTTCCTTCAGGGTAGGCAGTACTTC	CSSSFLQGRQYF
TRBJ1-1	TRBV7-7	NA	NA	TGTGCTAGCAGCGTAAGGGGCAGGGGTGGCCAAGGTGTGAACACTGAAGCTTTCTTT	CASSVRGRGGQGVNTEAFF
TRBJ2-1	TRBV27	NA	TRBD2	TGTGCCAGCAGCCGACTAGCGGGAGTTTACAATGAGCAGTTCTTC	CASSRLAGVYNEQFF
TRBJ2-5	TRBV6-5	NA	NA	TGTGCCAGCAGTTTAATGGCAGGGGCGGCTGTAGAGACCCAGTACTTC	CASSLMAGAAVETQYF
TRBJ2-1	TRBV29-1	NA	NA	TGCAGCGTTGGGCGGGTCCTAGGCAATGAGCAGTTCTTC	CSVGRVLGNEQFF
TRBJ1-6	TRBV6-6	NA	NA	TGTGCCAGCCAAAGCAAGGAGGGATCACCCCTCCACTTT	CASQSKEGSPLHF
TRBJ1-2	TRBV5-4	NA	TRBD1	TGTGCCAGCAGCGACCCCGGGACAGGTCTCGTCTATGGCTACACCTTC	CASSDPGTGLVYGYTF
TRBJ1-1	TRBV5-1	NA	NA	TGCGCCAGCAGCTTGGCGGGAGGGAACACTGAAGCTTTCTTT	CASSLAGGNTEAFF
TRBJ1-1	TRBV18	NA	NA	TGTGCCAGCTCACCTATGGGCCAAAACACTGAAGCTTTCTTT	CASSPMGQNTEAFF
TRBJ1-5	TRBV5-1	NA	TRBD1	TGCGCCAGCAGCTTGGAGACAGGGAGCAATCAGCCCCAGCATTTT	CASSLETGSNQPQHF
TRBJ2-1	TRBV29-1	few	NA	TGCAGCGTTAAGGACAAGGATGGTGTGGCCTACAATGAGCAGTTCTTC	CSVKDKDGVAYNEQFF
TRBJ1-5	TRBV27	NA	NA	TGTGCCAGCAGTTTATTTGGCGGGCAGCCCCAGCATTTT	CASSLFGGQPQHF
TRBJ2-7	TRBV28	NA	TRBD1	TGTGCCAGCAGACACGGACAGGGTTCCTCTTACGAGCAGTACTTC	CASRHGQGSSYEQYF
TRBJ1-4	TRBV5-8	few	NA	TGTGCCAGCAACCTACAGGGATATGAAAAACTGTTTTTT	CASNLQGYEKLFF